This T cell receptor beta chain is from a study of T cell responses to AZD1222 COVID-19 vaccine. Study results and caveats: Researchers report vaccine-associated CD4 TCRs spanning spike, with dominance at 160-218 and 743-854.

In regard to this clone: The target antigen is unknown.

This CDR3 spans 17 amino acids. With V trimmed by 1 base and J by 6 bases, 12 bases remained unmatched. Germline CDR1 SEHNR, CDR2 FQNEAQ (reference sequence). Assay: immunoSEQ multiplex PCR; the TCRdb copy retains only in-frame clones and omits some. Seen here are 120,000 or so clones, roughly 89% observed once, and the top ten hold 15%. The V and J genes are TRBV7-9 and TRBJ2-1; 7 bases fit TRBD2. The source was peripheral blood, collected 28 days after the second AZD1222 dose. The origin of this receptor is an adult who received the AZD1222 COVID-19 vaccine. The CDR3 loop reads CASSLDGYRGRGNEQFF. In DNA, the CDR3 is TGTGCCAGCAGCTTAGACGGATATCGGGGGAGGGGCAATGAGCAGTTCTTC.